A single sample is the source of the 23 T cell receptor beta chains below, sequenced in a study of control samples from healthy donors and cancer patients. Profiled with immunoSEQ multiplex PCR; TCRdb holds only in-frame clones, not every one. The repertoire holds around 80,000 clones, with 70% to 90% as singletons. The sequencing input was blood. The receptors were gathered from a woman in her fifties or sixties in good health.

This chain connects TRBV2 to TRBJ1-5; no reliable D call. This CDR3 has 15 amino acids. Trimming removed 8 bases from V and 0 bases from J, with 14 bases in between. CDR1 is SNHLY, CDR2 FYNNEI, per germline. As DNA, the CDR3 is TGTGCCAGCTCTCGAGACGGAATTAGCAATCAGCCCCAGCATTTT. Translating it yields CASSRDGISNQPQHF.

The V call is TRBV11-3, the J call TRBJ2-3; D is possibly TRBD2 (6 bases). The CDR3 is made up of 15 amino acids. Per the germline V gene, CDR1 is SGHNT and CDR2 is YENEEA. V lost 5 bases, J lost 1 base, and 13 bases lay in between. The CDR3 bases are TGTGCCAGCAGCGGCGGGGTAATGGGCACAGATACGCAGTATTTT. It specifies CASSGGVMGTDTQYF.

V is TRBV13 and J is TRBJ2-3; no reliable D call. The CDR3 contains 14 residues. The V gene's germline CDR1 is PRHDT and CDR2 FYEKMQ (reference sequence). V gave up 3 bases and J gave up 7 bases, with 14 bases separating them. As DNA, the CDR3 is TGTGCCAGCAGCTTGTCTACCCTGCAAAATACGCAGTATTTT. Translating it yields CASSLSTLQNTQYF.

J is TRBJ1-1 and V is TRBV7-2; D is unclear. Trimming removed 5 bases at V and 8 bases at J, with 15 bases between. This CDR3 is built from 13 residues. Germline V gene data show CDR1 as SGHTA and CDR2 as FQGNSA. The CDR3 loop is CASSPRRSSEAFF. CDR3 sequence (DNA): TGTGCCAGCAGCCCCCGGCGGTCGTCGGAAGCTTTCTTT. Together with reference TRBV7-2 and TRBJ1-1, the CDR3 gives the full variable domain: GAGVSQSPSNKVTEKGKDVELRCDPISGHTALYWYRQSLGQGLEFLIYFQGNSAPDKSGLPSDRFSAERTGGSVSTLTIQRTQQEDSAVYLCASSPRRSSEAFFGQGTRLTVV.

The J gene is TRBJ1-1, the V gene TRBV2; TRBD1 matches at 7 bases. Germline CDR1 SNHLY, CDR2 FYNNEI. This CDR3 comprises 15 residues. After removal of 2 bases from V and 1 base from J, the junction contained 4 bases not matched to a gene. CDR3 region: CASSERGQRNTEAFF. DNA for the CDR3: TGTGCCAGCAGTGAAAGGGGACAGAGGAACACTGAAGCTTTCTTT.

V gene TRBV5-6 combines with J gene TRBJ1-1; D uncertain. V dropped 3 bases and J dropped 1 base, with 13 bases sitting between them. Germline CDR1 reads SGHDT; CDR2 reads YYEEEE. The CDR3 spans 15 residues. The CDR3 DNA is TGTGCCAGCAGCTCAGTGTACATTTCGAACACTGAAGCTTTCTTT. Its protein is CASSSVYISNTEAFF.

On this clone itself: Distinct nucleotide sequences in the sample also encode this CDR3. The CDR3 nucleotides are TGTGCCAGCAGCTTAGGCAGGTCGAATCAGCCCCAGCATTTT. Translation gives CASSLGRSNQPQHF. The genes are TRBV7-8 and TRBJ1-5, with D unresolved. Trimming stripped 1 base from V and 4 bases from J, with 8 bases between. CDR3 length: 14 residues. Looked up from germline, CDR1 is SGHVS and CDR2 is FQNEAQ.

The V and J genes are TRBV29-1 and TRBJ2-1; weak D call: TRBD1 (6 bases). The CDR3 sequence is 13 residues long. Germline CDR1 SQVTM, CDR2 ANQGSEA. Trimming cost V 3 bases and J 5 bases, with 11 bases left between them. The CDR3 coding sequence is TGCAGCGTTGACCGTTGGGACAACAATGAGCAGTTCTTC. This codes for CSVDRWDNNEQFF.

CDR3 sequence (DNA): TGTGCCACCAGGGGGGGGGCTAGCGGGGGCTTAGTTAGCACAGATACGCAGTATTTT. Protein: CATRGGASGGLVSTDTQYF. The chain couples TRBV24-1 to TRBJ2-3; TRBD2 matches 10 bases. This CDR3 comprises 19 residues. Germline V gene lookup returns CDR1 KGHDR and CDR2 SFDVKD. J was trimmed by 0 bases and V by 7 bases; bases with no gene match: 15.

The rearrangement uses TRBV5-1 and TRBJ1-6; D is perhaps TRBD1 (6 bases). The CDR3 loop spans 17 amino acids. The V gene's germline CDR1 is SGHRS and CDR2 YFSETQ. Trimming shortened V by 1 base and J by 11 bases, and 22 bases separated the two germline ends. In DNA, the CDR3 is TGCGCCAGCAGCTTGATGGTCAGGGGACTCGAACCTCCACCCCTCCACTTT. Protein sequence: CASSLMVRGLEPPPLHF.

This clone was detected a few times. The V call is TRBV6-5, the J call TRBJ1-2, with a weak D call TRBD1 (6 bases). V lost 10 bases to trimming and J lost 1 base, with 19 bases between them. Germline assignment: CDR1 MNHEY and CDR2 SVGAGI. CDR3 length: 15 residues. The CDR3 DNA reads TGTGCCACATTCAGAGGGACACAGGGTAACTATGGCTACACCTTC. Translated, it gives CATFRGTQGNYGYTF.

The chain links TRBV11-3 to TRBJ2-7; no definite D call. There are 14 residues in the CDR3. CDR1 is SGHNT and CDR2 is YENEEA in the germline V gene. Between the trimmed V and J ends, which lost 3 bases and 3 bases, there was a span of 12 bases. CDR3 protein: CASSFHGLHYEQYF. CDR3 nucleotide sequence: TGTGCCAGCAGCTTTCATGGGTTGCACTACGAGCAGTACTTC.

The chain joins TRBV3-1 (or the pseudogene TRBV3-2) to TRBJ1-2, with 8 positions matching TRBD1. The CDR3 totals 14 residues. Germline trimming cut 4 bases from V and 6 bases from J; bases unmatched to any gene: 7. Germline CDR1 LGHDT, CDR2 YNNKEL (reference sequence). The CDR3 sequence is CASSLNPGGDGYTF. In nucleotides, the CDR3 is TGTGCCAGCAGCCTTAACCCAGGGGGCGATGGCTACACCTTC.

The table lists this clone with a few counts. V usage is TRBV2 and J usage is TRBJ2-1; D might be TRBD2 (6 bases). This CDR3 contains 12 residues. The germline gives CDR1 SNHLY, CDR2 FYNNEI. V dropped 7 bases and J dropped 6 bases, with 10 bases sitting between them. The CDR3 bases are TGTGCCAGCAAGTGGGACTCCAATGAGCAGTTCTTC. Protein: CASKWDSNEQFF.

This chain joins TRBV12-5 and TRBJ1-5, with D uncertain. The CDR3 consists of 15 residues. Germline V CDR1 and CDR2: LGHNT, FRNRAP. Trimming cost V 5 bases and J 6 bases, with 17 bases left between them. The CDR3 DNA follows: TGTGCTAGTGGTCACGCCTCCATTGAGAGTCAGCCCCAGCATTTT. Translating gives CASGHASIESQPQHF. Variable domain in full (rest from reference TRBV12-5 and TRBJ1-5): DARVTQTPRHKVTEMGQEVTMRCQPILGHNTVFWYRQTMMQGLELLAYFRNRAPLDDSGMPKDRFSAEMPDATLATLKIQPSEPRDSAVYFCASGHASIESQPQHFGDGTRLSIL.

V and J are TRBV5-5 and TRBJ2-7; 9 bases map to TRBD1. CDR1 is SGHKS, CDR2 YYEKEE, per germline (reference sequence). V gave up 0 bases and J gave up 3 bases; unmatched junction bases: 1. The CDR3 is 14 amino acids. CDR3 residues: CASSLDRGLYEQYF. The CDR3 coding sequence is TGTGCCAGCAGCTTGGACAGGGGGCTCTACGAGCAGTACTTC.

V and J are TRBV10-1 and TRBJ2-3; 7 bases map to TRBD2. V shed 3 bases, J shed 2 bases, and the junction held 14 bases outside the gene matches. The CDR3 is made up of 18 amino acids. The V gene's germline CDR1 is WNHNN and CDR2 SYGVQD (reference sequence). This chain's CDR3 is CASSDSLGSGVNTDTQYF. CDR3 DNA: TGCGCCAGCAGTGATTCCCTAGGGAGCGGGGTAAACACAGATACGCAGTATTTT.

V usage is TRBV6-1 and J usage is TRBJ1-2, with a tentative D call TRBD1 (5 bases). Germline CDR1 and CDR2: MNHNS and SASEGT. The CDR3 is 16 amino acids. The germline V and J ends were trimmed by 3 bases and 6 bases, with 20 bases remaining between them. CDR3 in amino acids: CASSEAGPGTLDGYTF. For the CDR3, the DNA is TGTGCCAGCAGTGAGGCGGGCCCTGGGACCCTGGATGGCTACACCTTC.

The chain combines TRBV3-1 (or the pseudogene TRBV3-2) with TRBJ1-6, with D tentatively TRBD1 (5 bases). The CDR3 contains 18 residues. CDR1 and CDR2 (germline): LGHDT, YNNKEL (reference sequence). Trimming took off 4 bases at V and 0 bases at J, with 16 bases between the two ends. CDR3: CASSRSRDPSSYNSPLHF. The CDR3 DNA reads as TGTGCCAGCAGCCGTAGTAGGGACCCGAGCTCCTATAATTCACCCCTCCACTTT.

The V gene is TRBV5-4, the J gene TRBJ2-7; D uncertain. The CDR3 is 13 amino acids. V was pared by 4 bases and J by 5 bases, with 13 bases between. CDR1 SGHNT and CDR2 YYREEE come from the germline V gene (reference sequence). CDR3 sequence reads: CASSREVVHEQYF. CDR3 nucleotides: TGTGCCAGCAGCAGGGAAGTTGTACACGAGCAGTACTTC.

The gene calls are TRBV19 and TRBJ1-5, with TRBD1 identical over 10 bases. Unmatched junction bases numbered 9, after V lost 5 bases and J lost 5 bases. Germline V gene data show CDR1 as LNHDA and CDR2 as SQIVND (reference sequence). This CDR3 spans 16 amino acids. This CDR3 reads CASSFLRDRGHQPQHF. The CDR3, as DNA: TGTGCCAGTAGTTTCCTCCGGGACAGGGGCCATCAGCCCCAGCATTTT. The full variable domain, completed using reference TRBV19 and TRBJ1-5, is DGGITQSPKYLFRKEGQNVTLSCEQNLNHDAMYWYRQDPGQGLRLIYYSQIVNDFQKGDIAEGYSVSREKKESFPLTVTSAQKNPTAFYLCASSFLRDRGHQPQHFGDGTRLSIL.

The DNA of the CDR3 is TGTGCCAGCAGCTTAGTAGGGCAGGCGGCTGAAGCTTTCTTT. Translation gives CASSLVGQAAEAFF. The chain has TRBV11-2 and TRBJ1-1, with no clear D. V was clipped by 1 base and J by 6 bases, with 12 bases between them. The CDR3 extends over 14 amino acids. Per germline, CDR1 SGHAT and CDR2 FQNNGV.

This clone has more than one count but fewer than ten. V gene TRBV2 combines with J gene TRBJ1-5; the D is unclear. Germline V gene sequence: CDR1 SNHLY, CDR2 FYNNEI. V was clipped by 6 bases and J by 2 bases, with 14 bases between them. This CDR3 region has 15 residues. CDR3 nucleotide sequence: TGTGCCAGCAGGGATCAAGTAAGAGGCAATCAGCCCCAGCATTTT. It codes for CASRDQVRGNQPQHF.